This TCR beta chain was observed in a study of T cells in Graves' hyperthyroidism and ophthalmopathy. This clonotype turned up a few times. What it binds is not known. General observations from the study: Blood held most thyroid clonotypes expanded above 0.001 frequency.

Amplification of TCR beta CDR3 regions used RNA as the template. First-round RT-PCR targeting the TCR CDR3 was performed with the HTBI primer set. In TCRdb, the multiplex PCR reads were re-called with MiXCR into one record per CDR3 protein. This sample yields more than 500,000 distinct CDR3 sequences, of which around 50% are seen a single time; 35% to 50% belongs to the top ten. The V gene end was trimmed by 7 bases and the J gene end by 0 bases; junction bases not matched to a gene: 11. The CDR3 covers 16 residues. The germline gives CDR1 SQVTM, CDR2 ANQGSEA. The chain uses TRBV29-1 and TRBJ1-1; 10 bases align to TRBD1. The receptor's source is an adult woman with Graves' disease, either hyperthyroidism or ophthalmopathy (not recorded which). Source material: peripheral blood or thyroid tissue (not recorded which). The chain's CDR3 is CSAFERDRGMNTEAFF. CDR3 in DNA: TGCAGCGCGTTCGAGAGGGACAGGGGAATGAACACTGAAGCTTTCTTT. Supplemented by reference TRBV29-1 and TRBJ1-1, the full variable domain reads SAVISQKPSRDICQRGTSLTIQCQVDSQVTMMFWYRQQPGQSLTLIATANQGSEATYESGFVIDKFPISRPNLTFSTLTVSNMSPEDSSIYLCSAFERDRGMNTEAFFGQGTRLTVV.